The 4 T cell receptor beta chains given below trace back to one sample, sequenced in a study of OX40 agonist ivuxolimab in advanced cancers. TCRdb's copy holds only in-frame clones and misses some; the assay was immunoSEQ multiplex PCR. The table includes about 55,000 clones, approximately 86% detected once. The source material was CD4+ or CD8+ T cells sorted from blood, sampled in a trial of the OX40 agonist ivuxolimab. These receptors all stem from an adult with an advanced solid tumor such as melanoma, head and neck, liver or kidney cancer.

V usage is TRBV29-1 and J usage is TRBJ1-1; 7 bases match TRBD1. The V segment lost 7 bases and the J segment 5 bases; nucleotides outside the gene matches: 19. CDR1 is SQVTM and CDR2 is ANQGSEA in the germline V gene. This CDR3 spans 16 amino acids. Written as DNA, the CDR3 is TGCAGCGCGTTGACATTTCAGGGGGTGGGTCGGACTGAAGCTTTCTTT. Protein sequence: CSALTFQGVGRTEAFF.

The chain has TRBV7-9 and TRBJ1-5; 10 bases are a match to TRBD1. In germline, CDR1 is SEHNR, CDR2 FQNEAQ (reference sequence). Losses at the gene ends were 0 bases for V and 7 bases for J; bases not matched to a gene: 3. The CDR3 runs to 15 residues. The CDR3 protein is CASSLAGTGDQPQHF. The CDR3, as DNA: TGTGCCAGCAGCTTAGCCGGGACAGGGGACCAGCCCCAGCATTTT.

The V gene is TRBV19, the J gene TRBJ2-7; a weak D match, TRBD1 (6 bases). The germline V gene encodes CDR1 LNHDA and CDR2 SQIVND (reference sequence). V lost 4 bases and J lost 2, with 9 bases in between. The CDR3 totals 13 residues. CDR3 region: CASSRGGAYEQYF. CDR3 DNA: TGTGCCAGTAGTAGAGGGGGTGCCTACGAGCAGTACTTC.

The chain combines TRBV6-1 with TRBJ2-5; perhaps TRBD2 as D (6 bases). CDR1 is MNHNS and CDR2 is SASEGT in the germline V gene. This CDR3 has 14 amino acids. Trimming stripped 6 bases from V and 2 bases from J, with 13 bases between. This CDR3 reads CASSFSTSQETQYF. In DNA form, the CDR3 reads TGTGCCAGCAGCTTCTCGACTAGTCAAGAGACCCAGTACTTC.